Below, 10 T cell receptor beta chains from the same sample are listed, as sequenced in a study of CD8 T cells in Susac syndrome (dated by TCRdb to between 2018 and 2021). Library preparation employed the immunoSEQ multiplex PCR assay. RNA was extracted using the RNeasy kit, and roughly 0.5 to 1 ug of the RNA was reverse transcribed with random hexamers. TCRdb applied fastp at Q25 and MiXCR to the public reads, then kept only in-frame beta chains. Each entry merges the rows of one CDR3 protein and shows their most common DNA and genes. This sample is represented by about 150,000 distinct CDR3 sequences; roughly 96% of them were singletons. The ten largest clones add up to about 0.15% of the sample. Sequencing input: CD8+ T cells from PBMCs. The source of these receptors is a human donor with multiple sclerosis.

The chain couples TRBV12-3 or TRBV12-4 to TRBJ1-5; D unclear. This CDR3 region has 13 residues. V lost 6 bases and J 8 bases, leaving 14 bases between the germline ends. The CDR3 DNA follows: TGTGCCAGCAGCCTGGGTTGGGCAGAGCCCCAGCATTTT. This sequence encodes CASSLGWAEPQHF.

This clonotype was observed once. This chain uses TRBV4-1 with TRBJ1-5, with D possibly being TRBD1 (6 bases). Germline CDR1 reads MGHRA; CDR2 reads YSYEKL. This CDR3 spans 16 amino acids. V was clipped by 0 bases and J by 7 bases, with 16 bases between them. The CDR3 DNA is TGCGCCAGCAGCCAAGAAATCGGGGGGGCGAGGCAGCCCCAGCATTTT. It is translated as CASSQEIGGARQPQHF.

Only one count was recorded for this clonotype. The rearrangement links TRBV13 to TRBJ2-5; D is possibly TRBD2 (6 bases). The CDR3 is 13 amino acids. Germline CDR1 reads PRHDT; CDR2 reads FYEKMQ (reference sequence). V was clipped by 5 bases and J by 3 bases, with 10 bases between them. The CDR3: CASSPGSEETQYF. The CDR3 coding sequence is TGTGCCAGCAGCCCCGGGAGCGAAGAGACCCAGTACTTC. Full variable domain (remainder filled in from reference TRBV13 and TRBJ2-5): AAGVIQSPRHLIKEKRETATLKCYPIPRHDTVYWYQQGPGQDPQFLISFYEKMQSDKGSIPDRFSAQQFSDYHSELNMSSLELGDSALYFCASSPGSEETQYFGPGTRLLVL.

In nucleotides, the CDR3 is TGCGCCAGCAGCCAAGAGATCCGGACGGTCCTCTACGAGCAGTACTTC. As protein: CASSQEIRTVLYEQYF. The chain carries TRBV4-1 and TRBJ2-7; D remains unclear. The CDR3 extends over 16 amino acids. Germline CDR1 reads MGHRA; CDR2 reads YSYEKL. Trimming pared 0 bases from V and 3 bases from J, leaving 15 bases between.

The CDR3 DNA follows: TGCGCCAGCAGCCCCATAGCGGGGGGTCCGTCCTACAATGAGCAGTTCTTC. This gives the protein CASSPIAGGPSYNEQFF. This chain links TRBV5-1 with TRBJ2-1, with 10 positions matching TRBD2. V dropped 4 bases and J dropped 1; count of bases not matched to a gene: 8. CDR1 SGHRS and CDR2 YFSETQ come from the germline V gene. The CDR3 totals 17 residues.

V and J are TRBV4-1 and TRBJ2-6, with a possible D match to TRBD1 (5 bases). The germline CDR1 and CDR2 sequences are MGHRA and YSYEKL. The CDR3 extends over 17 amino acids. The V and J ends lost 0 bases and 4 bases respectively, with 13 bases between them. The DNA of the CDR3 is TGCGCCAGCAGCCAAGACCTCGCAGGGTTGGGGGCCAACGTCCTGACTTTC. Its translation: CASSQDLAGLGANVLTF.

This chain connects TRBV5-1 to TRBJ1-6; a possible D gene is TRBD1 (6 bases). The CDR3 is 14 residues long. Germline lookup yields CDR1 SGHRS and CDR2 YFSETQ. V lost 0 bases and J 9 bases, leaving 10 bases between the germline ends. The CDR3 DNA follows: TGCGCCAGCAGCTTGGCAGGGACAAGTTCACCCCTCCACTTT. Translating gives CASSLAGTSSPLHF.

The chain uses TRBV5-1 and TRBJ1-2; D remains ambiguous. Germline loops: CDR1 SGHRS, CDR2 YFSETQ. V lost 0 bases and J lost 8, with 20 bases in between. The length of the CDR3 is 16 residues. In DNA, the CDR3 is TGCGCCAGCAGCTTGGGGAACCAGGAGAGCCGCTTCGGCTACACCTTC. The encoded protein is CASSLGNQESRFGYTF. The variable domain in full, completed from reference TRBV5-1 and TRBJ1-2, reads KAGVTQTPRYLIKTRGQQVTLSCSPISGHRSVSWYQQTPGQGLQFLFEYFSETQRNKGNFPGRFSGRQFSNSRSEMNVSTLELGDSALYLCASSLGNQESRFGYTFGSGTRLTVV.

V and J are TRBV19 and TRBJ2-1; D ambiguous. V lost 1 base, J lost 7 bases, and 5 bases lay in between. CDR1 LNHDA and CDR2 SQIVND come from the germline V gene (reference sequence). The CDR3 sequence is 12 residues long. This CDR3 reads CASSIGLNEQFF. The CDR3 bases are TGTGCCAGTAGTATAGGGTTGAATGAGCAGTTCTTC.

This chain links TRBV5-6 with TRBJ1-4; D uncertain. Germline assignment: CDR1 SGHDT and CDR2 YYEEEE. The CDR3 extends over 12 amino acids. Trimming shortened V by 0 bases and J by 8 bases, and 5 bases separated the two germline ends. The CDR3 coding sequence is TGTGCCAGCAGCTTGGACGGCGAAAAACTGTTTTTT. Translating gives CASSLDGEKLFF. The variable domain in full, completed from reference TRBV5-6 and TRBJ1-4, reads DAGVTQSPTHLIKTRGQQVTLRCSPKSGHDTVSWYQQALGQGPQFIFQYYEEEERQRGNFPDRFSGHQFPNYSSELNVNALLLGDSALYLCASSLDGEKLFFGSGTQLSVL.